Listed below are T cell receptor beta chains from one sample, sequenced in a study of blood T cell repertoires in COVID-19. Method: immunoSEQ multiplex PCR; TCRdb's copy keeps in-frame clones and lacks some. The sample contains about 190,000 clones, about 85% of which appear only once. The sample was peripheral blood. All receptors come from a woman of 80 years or more with acute or convalescent COVID-19. Each CDR3 is given with its conserved first and last residue. D genes are given only for firm matches. Clone size, where shown, is once, few, many, or a class for clones that have expanded.

>.|TRBJ1-6|TRBV7-8|.
TGTGCCAGCAGCTCTTGGGGCATGGTTGATTCACCCCTCCACTTT
CASSSWGMVDSPLHF
>.|TRBJ2-3|TRBV4-3|TRBD2
TGCGCCAGCAGCCAATCTGCTAGCGGGAGCACAGATACGCAGTATTTT
CASSQSASGSTDTQYF
>.|TRBJ2-3|TRBV4-1|TRBD1
TGCGCCAGCAGCCAAGAGTTTAACAGGGGTTGGGTTTCAGATACGCAGTATTTT
CASSQEFNRGWVSDTQYF
>.|TRBJ2-7|TRBV7-8|.
TGTGCCAGCAGCACCCCTGTGGGGAGGAGCCGAATCGATAACTACGAGCAGTACTTC
CASSTPVGRSRIDNYEQYF
>.|TRBJ1-6|TRBV28|.
TGTGCCAGCAGTTTGTGGCAGAAAAATTCACCCCTCCACTTT
CASSLWQKNSPLHF
>.|TRBJ2-1|TRBV7-9|.
TGTGCCAGCAGCTTAGTAGGAGTAACGCAGTTCTTC
CASSLVGVTQFF
>once|TRBJ2-7|TRBV7-2|TRBD1
TGTGCCAGCAGCTTGGGACAGGGGGCCTACGAGCAGTACTTC
CASSLGQGAYEQYF
>.|TRBJ2-7|TRBV6-2/TRBV6-3|TRBD2
TGTGCCAGCAGTGGGACTAGCGGGAGCTCCTACGAGCAGTACTTC
CASSGTSGSSYEQYF
>.|TRBJ2-2|TRBV28|.
TGTGCCAGCAGCCGGGAGCCCGGGGAGCTGTTTTTT
CASSREPGELFF
>.|TRBJ1-2|TRBV6-2/TRBV6-3|.
TGTGCCAGCAGTCCACAGAACTATGGCTACACCTTC
CASSPQNYGYTF
>.|TRBJ1-4|TRBV5-1|TRBD1
TGCGCCAGCAGCTTGGGGGGACAGGGGGCCGAAAAACTGTTTTTT
CASSLGGQGAEKLFF
>.|TRBJ1-6|TRBV4-3|TRBD1
TGCGCCAGCAGCCAACTGACAGGGACCTATAATTCACCCCTCCACTTT
CASSQLTGTYNSPLHF
>.|TRBJ1-5|TRBV7-8|.
TGTGCCAGCAGCTTAGCGCGGGGGGGTTCGTATCAGCCCCAGCATTTT
CASSLARGGSYQPQHF
>.|TRBJ2-3|TRBV2|.
TGTGCCAGCAGGAATATAGCGGCATCAGATACGCAGTATTTT
CASRNIAASDTQYF
>.|TRBJ1-2|TRBV12-3/TRBV12-4|.
TGTGCCAGCAGCCGACAGGTGGAGGAGGGCTACACCTTC
CASSRQVEEGYTF
>once|TRBJ1-4|TRBV7-9|.
TGTGCCAGCAGCCTAGGATCGGGGGTTTTCGGTGAAAAACTGTTTTTT
CASSLGSGVFGEKLFF
>few|TRBJ1-2|TRBV5-6|.
TGTGCCAGCAGCTTGGAAGGGGTCCGTGGCTATGGCTACACCTTC
CASSLEGVRGYGYTF
>.|TRBJ2-5|TRBV7-7|TRBD2
TGTGCTAGCAGCTTAGCGGGCGGGACTTTGGAGACCCAGTACTTC
CASSLAGGTLETQYF
>.|TRBJ1-5|TRBV19|TRBD1
TGTGCCAGTAGTGTTGACAGGGAAGGTCAGCCCCAGCATTTT
CASSVDREGQPQHF
>once|TRBJ2-3|TRBV27|.
TGTGCCAGCAGTTTAGGAGGGTGGGGAGATACGCAGTATTTT
CASSLGGWGDTQYF
>.|TRBJ1-4|TRBV5-1|.
TGCGCCAGCAGCTTTTCGACAGCTAATGAAAAACTGTTTTTT
CASSFSTANEKLFF
>.|TRBJ1-1|TRBV19|TRBD1
TGTGCCAGTACCACTTACCCAGGGGGCCGGTTGAACACTGAAGCTTTCTTT
CASTTYPGGRLNTEAFF
>.|TRBJ2-5|TRBV6-1|.
TGTGCCAGCAGTGAAGCGCGCGGGCGTTTAGAGACCCAGTACTTC
CASSEARGRLETQYF
>.|TRBJ1-1|TRBV2|.
TGTGCCAGCAGGGCGGAGACTAAGAACACTGAAGCTTTCTTT
CASRAETKNTEAFF
>.|TRBJ2-1|TRBV19|TRBD2
TGTGCCAGTAGTTCGGGACTAGCGCCCTACAATGAGCAGTTCTTC
CASSSGLAPYNEQFF
>.|TRBJ2-5|TRBV6-5|.
TGTGCCAGCAGTTACTCGCCGACAGCTCAAGAGACCCAGTACTTC
CASSYSPTAQETQYF
>.|TRBJ2-7|TRBV30|TRBD1
TGTGCCTGGAGTGCGGGCACGACAGGGTACGAGCAGTACTTC
CAWSAGTTGYEQYF
>.|TRBJ1-2|TRBV28|TRBD1
TGTGCCCAACGTAAGGGGGCAGGGTATGGCTACACCTTC
CAQRKGAGYGYTF
>.|TRBJ2-3|TRBV7-6|.
TGTGCCAGCAGCACCTCTAGGGGAGATACGCAGTATTTT
CASSTSRGDTQYF
>.|TRBJ1-2|TRBV21-1|.
TGTGCCAGCAGCTCGGGGGGCGCAAATGGCTACACCTTC
CASSSGGANGYTF
>.|TRBJ2-1|TRBV28|TRBD2
TGTGCCAGCAGAATAGCGGGAGCTTTGGGTGAGCAGTTCTTC
CASRIAGALGEQFF
>.|TRBJ2-2|TRBV5-1|.
TGCGCCAGCAGCCTCATGAAAGGAGAAACCGGGGAGCTGTTTTTT
CASSLMKGETGELFF
>.|TRBJ2-5|TRBV3-1/TRBV3-2|TRBD2
TGTGCCAGCAGCCCGCCGAGGACTAGGTACCAAGAGACCCAGTACTTC
CASSPPRTRYQETQYF
>.|TRBJ1-2|TRBV5-1|TRBD1
TGCGCCAGCAGCTTGGAAGGACAGGGGTTCGATGGCTACACCTTC
CASSLEGQGFDGYTF
>.|TRBJ1-2|TRBV6-5|.
TGTGCCAGCAGCCAACAGCCAGGGGCCGCCGGTGGCTACACCTTC
CASSQQPGAAGGYTF
>.|TRBJ2-5|TRBV29-1|TRBD1
TGCAGCGTCGGGACAGACCAAGAGACCCAGTACTTC
CSVGTDQETQYF
>.|TRBJ2-7|TRBV20-1|TRBD2
TGCAGTGCTGGGACTAGCAGGGAGCAGTACTTC
CSAGTSREQYF
>.|TRBJ1-4|TRBV9|TRBD1
TGTGCCAGCAGTGAGGGGGCAGAAATTGAAAAACTGTTTTTT
CASSEGAEIEKLFF
>.|TRBJ2-6|TRBV7-3|.
TGTGCCAGCAGCTTAATAGGGGCCAACGTCCTGACTTTC
CASSLIGANVLTF
>.|TRBJ2-2|TRBV6-5|TRBD1
TGTGCCAGCAGTTACGGGGACAGGGACACCGGGGAGCTGTTTTTT
CASSYGDRDTGELFF
>once|TRBJ2-7|TRBV6-5|.
TGTGCCAGCAGTTACGGGAGTAGCTTTTCCTACGAGCAGTACTTC
CASSYGSSFSYEQYF
>.|TRBJ1-2|TRBV28|.
TGTGCCAGCGAGGCCCCTTACTATGGCTACACCTTC
CASEAPYYGYTF
>.|TRBJ2-7|TRBV6-5|TRBD1
TGTGCCAGCAGTTACTGGGGACAGCAACCTTACGAGCAGTACTTC
CASSYWGQQPYEQYF